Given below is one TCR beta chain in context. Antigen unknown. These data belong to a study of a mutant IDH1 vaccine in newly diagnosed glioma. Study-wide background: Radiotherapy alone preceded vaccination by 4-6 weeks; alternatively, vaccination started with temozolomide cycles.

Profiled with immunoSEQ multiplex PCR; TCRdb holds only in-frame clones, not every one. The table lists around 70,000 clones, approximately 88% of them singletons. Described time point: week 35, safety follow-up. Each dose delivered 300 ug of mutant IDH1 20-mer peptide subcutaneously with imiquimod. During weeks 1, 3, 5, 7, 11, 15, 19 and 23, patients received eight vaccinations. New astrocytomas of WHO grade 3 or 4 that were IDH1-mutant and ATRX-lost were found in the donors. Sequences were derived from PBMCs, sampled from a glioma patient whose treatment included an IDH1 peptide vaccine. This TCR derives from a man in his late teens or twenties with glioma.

The CDR3 sequence is CASSFPGQGYYGYTF. The CDR3 DNA reads as TGTGCCAGCAGTTTTCCGGGACAGGGGTACTATGGCTACACCTTC. This chain joins TRBV6-5 and TRBJ1-2, with 10 bases identical to TRBD1. Germline values: CDR1 MNHEY, CDR2 SVGAGI. J was trimmed by 3 bases and V by 4 bases; bases with no gene match: 5. The length of the CDR3 is 15 residues.